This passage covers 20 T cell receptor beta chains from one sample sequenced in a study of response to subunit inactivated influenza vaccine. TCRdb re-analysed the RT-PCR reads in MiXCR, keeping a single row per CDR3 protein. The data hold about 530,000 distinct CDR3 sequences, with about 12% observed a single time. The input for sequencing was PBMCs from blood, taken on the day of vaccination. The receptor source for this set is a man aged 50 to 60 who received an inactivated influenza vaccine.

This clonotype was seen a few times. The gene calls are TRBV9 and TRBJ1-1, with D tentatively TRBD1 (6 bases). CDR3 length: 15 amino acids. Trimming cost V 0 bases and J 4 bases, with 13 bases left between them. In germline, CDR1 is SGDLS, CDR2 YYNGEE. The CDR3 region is CASSVGQGRSTEAFF. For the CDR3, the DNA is TGTGCCAGCAGCGTAGGGCAGGGGCGAAGCACTGAAGCTTTCTTT.

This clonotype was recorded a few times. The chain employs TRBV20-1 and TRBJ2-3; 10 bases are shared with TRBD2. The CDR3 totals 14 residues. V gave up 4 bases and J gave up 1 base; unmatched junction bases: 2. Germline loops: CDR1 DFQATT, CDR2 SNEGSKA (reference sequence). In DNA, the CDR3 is TGCAGTGCTATTGGACTAGCGGGCACAGATACGCAGTATTTT. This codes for CSAIGLAGTDTQYF.

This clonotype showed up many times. The DNA for the CDR3 is TGTGCCAGCAGTCCGGGCAGGGGCTATGGCTACACCTTC. Protein sequence: CASSPGRGYGYTF. This sequence joins TRBV6-6 and TRBJ1-2; D possibly corresponds to TRBD1 (6 bases). The germline V gene has CDR1 MNHNY and CDR2 SVGAGI (reference sequence). CDR3 length: 13 amino acids. V was clipped by 5 bases and J by 4 bases, with 11 bases between them.

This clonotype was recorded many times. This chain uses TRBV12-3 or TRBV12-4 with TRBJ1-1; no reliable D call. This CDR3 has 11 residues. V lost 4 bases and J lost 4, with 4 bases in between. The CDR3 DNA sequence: TGTGCCAGCAGTTGGGGCACTGAAGCTTTCTTT. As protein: CASSWGTEAFF.

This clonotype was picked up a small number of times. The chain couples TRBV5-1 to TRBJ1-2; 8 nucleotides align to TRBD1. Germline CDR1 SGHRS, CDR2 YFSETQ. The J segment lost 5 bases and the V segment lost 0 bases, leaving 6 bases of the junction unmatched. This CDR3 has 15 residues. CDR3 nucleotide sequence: TGCGCCAGCAGCTTGGGGCAGGGGGCCCGGTATGGCTACACCTTC. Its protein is CASSLGQGARYGYTF.

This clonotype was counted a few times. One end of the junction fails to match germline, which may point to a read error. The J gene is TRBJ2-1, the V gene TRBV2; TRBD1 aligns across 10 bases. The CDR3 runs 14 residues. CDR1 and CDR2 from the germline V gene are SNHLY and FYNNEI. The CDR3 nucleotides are TGTGCCAGCAGCCGGGACAGGGGCTACGATGAGCAGTTCTTC. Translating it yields CASSRDRGYDEQFF.

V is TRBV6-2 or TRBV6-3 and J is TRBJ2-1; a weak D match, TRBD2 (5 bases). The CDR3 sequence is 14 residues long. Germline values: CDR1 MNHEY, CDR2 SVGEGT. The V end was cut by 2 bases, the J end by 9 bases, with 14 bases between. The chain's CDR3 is CASSYRERIGEQFF. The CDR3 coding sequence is TGTGCCAGCAGTTACAGGGAGCGAATTGGTGAGCAGTTCTTC.

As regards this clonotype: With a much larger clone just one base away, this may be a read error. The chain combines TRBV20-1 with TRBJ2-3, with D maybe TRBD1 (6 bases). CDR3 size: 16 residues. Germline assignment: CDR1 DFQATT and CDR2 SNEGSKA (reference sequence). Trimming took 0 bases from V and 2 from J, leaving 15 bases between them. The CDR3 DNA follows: TGCAGTGCTAGAGATCTTTGGCAGGGGAACACAGATACGCAGTATTTT. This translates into CSARDLWQGNTDTQYF.

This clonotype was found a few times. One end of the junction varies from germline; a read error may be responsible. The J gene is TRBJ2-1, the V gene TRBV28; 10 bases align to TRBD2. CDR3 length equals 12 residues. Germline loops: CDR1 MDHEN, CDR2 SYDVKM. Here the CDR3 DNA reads TGTGCCAGCGCAACCGGGACTAGCGTTAAACTTTTC. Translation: CASATGTSVKLF.

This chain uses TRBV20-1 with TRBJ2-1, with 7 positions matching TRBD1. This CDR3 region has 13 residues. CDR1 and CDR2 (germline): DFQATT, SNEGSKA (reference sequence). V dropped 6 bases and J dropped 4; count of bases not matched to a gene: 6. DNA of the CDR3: TGCAGTGCCCACGAGGGGGCGTACAATGAGCAGTTCTTC. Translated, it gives CSAHEGAYNEQFF.

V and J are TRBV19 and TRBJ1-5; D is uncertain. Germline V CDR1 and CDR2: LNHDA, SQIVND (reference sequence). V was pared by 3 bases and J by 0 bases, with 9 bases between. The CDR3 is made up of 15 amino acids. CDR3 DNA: TGTGCCAGTAGTATCTGGAGAAATAGCAATCAGCCCCAGCATTTT. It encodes CASSIWRNSNQPQHF.

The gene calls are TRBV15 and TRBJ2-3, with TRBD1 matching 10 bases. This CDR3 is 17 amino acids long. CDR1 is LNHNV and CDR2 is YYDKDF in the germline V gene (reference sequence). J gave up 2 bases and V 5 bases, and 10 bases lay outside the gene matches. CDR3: CATSGLPGQGSTDTQYF. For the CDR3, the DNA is TGTGCCACCAGCGGTCTACCGGGACAGGGGTCCACAGATACGCAGTATTTT.

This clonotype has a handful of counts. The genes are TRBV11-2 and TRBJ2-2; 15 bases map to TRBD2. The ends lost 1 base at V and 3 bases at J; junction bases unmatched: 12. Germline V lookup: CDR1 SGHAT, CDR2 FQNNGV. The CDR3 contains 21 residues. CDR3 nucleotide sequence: TGTGCCAGCAGCTTAGTAGTGGCTTCCGGACTAGCGGGAGGGCACACCGGGGAGCTGTTTTTT. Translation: CASSLVVASGLAGGHTGELFF.

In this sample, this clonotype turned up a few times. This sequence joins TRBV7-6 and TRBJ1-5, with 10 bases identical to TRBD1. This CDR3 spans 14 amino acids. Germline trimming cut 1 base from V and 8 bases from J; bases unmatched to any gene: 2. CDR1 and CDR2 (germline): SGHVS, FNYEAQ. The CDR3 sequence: CASSLGTGGEPQHF. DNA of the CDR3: TGTGCCAGCAGCTTAGGGACAGGGGGGGAGCCCCAGCATTTT.

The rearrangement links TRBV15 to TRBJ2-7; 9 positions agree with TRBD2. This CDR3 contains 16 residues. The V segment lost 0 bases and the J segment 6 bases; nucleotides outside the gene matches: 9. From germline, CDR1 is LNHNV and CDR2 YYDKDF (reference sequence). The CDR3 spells CATSRDLGGGASEQYF. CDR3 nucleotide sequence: TGTGCCACCAGCAGAGATTTGGGCGGGGGGGCCAGCGAGCAGTACTTC.

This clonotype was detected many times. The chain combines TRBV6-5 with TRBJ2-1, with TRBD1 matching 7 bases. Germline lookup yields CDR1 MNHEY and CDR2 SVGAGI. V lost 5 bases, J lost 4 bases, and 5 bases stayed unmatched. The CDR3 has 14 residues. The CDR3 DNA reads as TGTGCCAGCAGTCCGGGACAGAGGTACAATGAGCAGTTCTTC. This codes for CASSPGQRYNEQFF.

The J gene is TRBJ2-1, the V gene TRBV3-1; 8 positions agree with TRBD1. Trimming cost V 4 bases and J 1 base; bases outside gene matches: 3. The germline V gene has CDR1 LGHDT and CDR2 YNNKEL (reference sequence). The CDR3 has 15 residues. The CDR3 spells CASSLRDRSYNEQFF. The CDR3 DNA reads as TGTGCCAGCAGCCTCCGGGACAGGTCCTACAATGAGCAGTTCTTC.

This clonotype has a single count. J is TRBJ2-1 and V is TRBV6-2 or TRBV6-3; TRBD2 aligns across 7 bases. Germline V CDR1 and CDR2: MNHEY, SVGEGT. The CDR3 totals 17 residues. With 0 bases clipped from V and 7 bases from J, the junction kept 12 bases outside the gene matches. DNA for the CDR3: TGTGCCAGCAGTTACTCGATCCTAGCGGAATTGAGGAATGAGCAGTTCTTC. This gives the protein CASSYSILAELRNEQFF.

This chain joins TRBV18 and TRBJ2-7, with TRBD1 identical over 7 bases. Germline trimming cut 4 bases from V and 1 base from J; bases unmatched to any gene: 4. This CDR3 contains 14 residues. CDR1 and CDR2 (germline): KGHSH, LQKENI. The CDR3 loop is CASSQDRNSYEQYF. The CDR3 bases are TGTGCCAGCTCACAGGACAGGAATTCCTACGAGCAGTACTTC.

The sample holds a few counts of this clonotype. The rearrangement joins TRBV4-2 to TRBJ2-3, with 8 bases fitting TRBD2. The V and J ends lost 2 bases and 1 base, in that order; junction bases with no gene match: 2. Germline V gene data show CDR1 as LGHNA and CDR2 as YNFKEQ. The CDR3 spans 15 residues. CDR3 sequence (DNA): TGTGCCAGCAGCCAACAAGCGGGAGGCACAGATACGCAGTATTTT. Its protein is CASSQQAGGTDTQYF.